This T cell receptor beta chain was recorded in a study of cytomegalovirus exposure and HLA in healthy donors. Study outcomes and limitations: Previously analyzed data showed that most TCR beta V segments were productive at a frequency of about 90% or about 30%. Sequencing likely produced, as an artifact, a cluster of highly shared sequence variants.

A remark on this clone: The antigen remains undetermined.

The CDR3 extends over 14 amino acids. Germline assignment: CDR1 SQVTM and CDR2 ANQGSEA. V lost 7 bases and J lost 1, with 16 bases in between. PCR involved 60 Vbeta and 13 Jbeta primers. In the authors' methods: An analysis that came later counted 80 million or so unique TCR beta chains, around 10 million shared. TCRdb's table, derived via immunoSEQ multiplex PCR, lists solely in-frame clones and lacks some. The DNA gave D and trimming, while V, J and clone size come from that table. The sample gives 150,000 or so clones, roughly 74% of which show up once; roughly 12% is in the top ten. The specimen was PBMCs. V usage is TRBV29-1 and J usage is TRBJ2-5; D may be TRBD2 (5 bases). The receptor was isolated from a man younger than 35 in good health and CMV-seropositive. The CDR3 sequence: CSAIDQRTQETQYF. For the CDR3, the DNA is TGCAGCGCGATCGACCAGCGGACCCAAGAGACCCAGTACTTC.